These T cell receptor beta chains were read from a single sample in a study of T-cell reconstitution after alpha-beta-depleted transplantation in children. TCRdb re-called the PCR reads through MiXCR, storing one row per CDR3 protein. The sample records roughly 610,000 distinct CDR3 sequences, roughly 10% being singletons. The sequences come from PBMCs from the stem cell graft donor, collected from the stem cell graft. These receptors were obtained from a human donor who donated a stem cell graft to a child with acute myeloid leukemia. CDR3s include the opening cysteine and the closing phenylalanine or tryptophan. A D gene is named only where the DNA matches it firmly.

v_gene	j_gene	d_gene	CDR3aa
TRBV21-1	TRBJ2-5	-	CASCKPDVQETQYF
TRBV18	TRBJ2-1	TRBD2	CASSPKGASGSDEQFF
TRBV20-1	TRBJ2-5	-	CSARPRGAAANLETQYF
TRBV5-1	TRBJ2-4	-	CASSLGPGVENIQYF
TRBV5-1	TRBJ2-1	TRBD2	CASSFSGAGRNEQFF
TRBV20-1	TRBJ2-2	TRBD2	CSASLTSGQKSGTGELFF
TRBV15	TRBJ2-7	TRBD2	CATSRILAGGTYEQYF
TRBV20-1	TRBJ2-7	-	CSARGSYEQYF
TRBV6-5	TRBJ1-1	-	CASSYFSRTTEAFF
TRBV3-1	TRBJ2-1	-	CASSQVVNEQFF
TRBV20-1	TRBJ1-4	-	CSARDRASTNEKLFF
TRBV12-3/TRBV12-4	TRBJ2-1	-	CASSSSKNEQFF
TRBV7-2	TRBJ1-1	-	CASSLGWGLEAFF
TRBV5-1	TRBJ1-1	TRBD1	CASSARTGTGLYTEAFF
TRBV5-1	TRBJ2-1	-	CASSLGASLFF
TRBV7-2	TRBJ2-7	TRBD2	CASSQGLAGGREQYF
TRBV7-8	TRBJ2-1	-	CASTRTGLTNEQFF
TRBV11-2	TRBJ2-6	TRBD1	CASSLISGTGFSGANVLTF
TRBV20-1	TRBJ1-2	-	CSAIGGYGYTF
TRBV20-1	TRBJ2-7	TRBD2	CSARDFRTSGTYEQYF
TRBV24-1	TRBJ2-1	TRBD2	CATSDSPGLASYNEQFF
TRBV20-1	TRBJ2-1	-	CSAPLAPLYNEQFF
TRBV7-9	TRBJ2-1	-	CASSSGWTQFYNEQFF
TRBV20-1	TRBJ2-1	TRBD1	CSASQGATMDEQFF
TRBV5-1	TRBJ2-7	TRBD2	CASTRLAGGDYEQYF
TRBV7-2	TRBJ2-4	-	CASSGGALGKNIQYF
TRBV20-1	TRBJ2-7	TRBD2	CSARTVAGVIYEQYF
TRBV3-1	TRBJ2-4	TRBD2	CASSQDKSGTTAKNIQYF
TRBV27	TRBJ1-1	-	CASSPPAFF
TRBV7-3	TRBJ1-1	-	CASSLGGHTNTEAFF
TRBV6-5	TRBJ1-2	-	CASSYGGYGYTF
TRBV27	TRBJ2-3	TRBD2	CASSQSWTSGRNTQYF
TRBV11-2	TRBJ2-6	-	CASSLDRRSGANVLTF
TRBV10-2	TRBJ1-5	-	CASSDRNQPQHF
TRBV20-1	TRBJ2-5	-	CSARDRDRRITQYF
TRBV29-1	TRBJ2-1	-	CSVGDNEQFF
TRBV12-5	TRBJ2-1	-	CASGFGTYPNPVNEQFF
TRBV12-3/TRBV12-4	TRBJ1-1	TRBD1	CACSRDLVGQGARTEAFF
TRBV7-3	TRBJ1-1	-	CASATSTGDWGDTEAFF
TRBV7-9	TRBJ1-1	-	CASSLERGSQAFF
TRBV12-3/TRBV12-4	TRBJ2-7	TRBD2	CASSLKRTSTRRPYEQYF
TRBV6-2/TRBV6-3	TRBJ2-3	-	CARAVDTQYF
TRBV7-9	TRBJ1-5	-	CAVEGPGGNQPQHF
TRBV20-1	TRBJ2-1	TRBD2	CSARDVGGRKANEQFF
TRBV7-3	TRBJ2-7	-	CASSLMRAYYEQYF
TRBV20-1	TRBJ1-1	-	CSARLRGGNTEAFF
TRBV29-1	TRBJ2-1	TRBD2	CSVPLTSGRNYNEQFF
TRBV20-1	TRBJ2-1	-	CCAREHSARSSYNEQFF
TRBV7-2	TRBJ2-5	-	CASSSLDRRQETQYF
TRBV20-1	TRBJ2-7	-	CSAMEGPVRYEQYF
TRBV28	TRBJ1-5	-	CASSSGGYQPQHF
TRBV12-3/TRBV12-4	TRBJ2-1	TRBD2	CASKTLGRTSGRGNEQFF
TRBV7-9	TRBJ2-5	-	CASSLAVRGETQYF
TRBV4-3	TRBJ2-7	-	CASSQDQGLSYEQYF
TRBV6-5	TRBJ1-1	TRBD1	CASRWTGGEAFF
TRBV4-3	TRBJ2-1	-	CASSQEAASSSYNEQFF
TRBV7-2	TRBJ2-5	-	CASSLSGLETQYF